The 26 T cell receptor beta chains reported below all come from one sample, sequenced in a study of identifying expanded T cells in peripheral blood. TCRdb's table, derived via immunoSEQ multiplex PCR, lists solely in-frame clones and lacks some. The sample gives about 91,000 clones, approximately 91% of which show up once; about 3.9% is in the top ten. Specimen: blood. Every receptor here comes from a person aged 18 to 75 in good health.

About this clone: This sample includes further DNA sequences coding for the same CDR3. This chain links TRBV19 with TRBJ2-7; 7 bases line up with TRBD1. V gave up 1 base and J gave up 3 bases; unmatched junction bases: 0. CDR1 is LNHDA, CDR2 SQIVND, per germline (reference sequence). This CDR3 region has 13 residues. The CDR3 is CASSIGTGYEQYF. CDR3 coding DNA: TGTGCCAGTAGTATAGGGACAGGCTACGAGCAGTACTTC.

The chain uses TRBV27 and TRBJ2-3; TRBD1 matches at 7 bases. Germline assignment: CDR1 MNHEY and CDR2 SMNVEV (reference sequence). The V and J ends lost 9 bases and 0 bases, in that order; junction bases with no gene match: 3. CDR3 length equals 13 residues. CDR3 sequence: CASTGVSTDTQYF. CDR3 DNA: TGTGCCAGTACAGGGGTGAGCACAGATACGCAGTATTTT.

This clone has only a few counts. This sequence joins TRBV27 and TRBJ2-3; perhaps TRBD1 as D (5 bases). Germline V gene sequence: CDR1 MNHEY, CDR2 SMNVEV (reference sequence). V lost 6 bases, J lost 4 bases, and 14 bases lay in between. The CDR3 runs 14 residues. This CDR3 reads CASRYLGPPDTQYF. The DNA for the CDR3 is TGTGCCAGCAGGTACTTGGGGCCTCCAGATACGCAGTATTTT.

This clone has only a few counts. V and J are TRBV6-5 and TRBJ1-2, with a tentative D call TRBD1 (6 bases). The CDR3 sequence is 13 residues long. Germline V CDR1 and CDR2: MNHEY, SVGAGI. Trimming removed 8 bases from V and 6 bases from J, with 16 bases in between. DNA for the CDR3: TGTGCCAGCGGCAATAGCGGGGGCCATGGCTACACCTTC. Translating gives CASGNSGGHGYTF.

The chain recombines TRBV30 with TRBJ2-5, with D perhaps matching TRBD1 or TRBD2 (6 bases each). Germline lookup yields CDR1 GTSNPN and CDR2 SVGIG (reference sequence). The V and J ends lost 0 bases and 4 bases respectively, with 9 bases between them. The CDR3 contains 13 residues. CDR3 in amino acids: CAWSVKGGETQYF. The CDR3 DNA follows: TGTGCCTGGAGTGTTAAGGGGGGAGAGACCCAGTACTTC.

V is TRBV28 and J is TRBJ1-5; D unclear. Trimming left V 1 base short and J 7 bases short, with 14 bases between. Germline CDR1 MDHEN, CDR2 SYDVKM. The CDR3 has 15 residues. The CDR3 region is CASSLYGEGRQPQHF. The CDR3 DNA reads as TGTGCCAGCAGTTTATATGGGGAAGGGAGACAGCCCCAGCATTTT.

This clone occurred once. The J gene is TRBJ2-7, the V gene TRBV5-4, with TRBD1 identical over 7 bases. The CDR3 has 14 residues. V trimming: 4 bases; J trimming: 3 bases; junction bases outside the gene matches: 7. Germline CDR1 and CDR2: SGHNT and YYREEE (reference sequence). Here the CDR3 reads CASSGTWDSYEQYF. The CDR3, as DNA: TGTGCCAGCAGCGGAACCTGGGACAGCTACGAGCAGTACTTC. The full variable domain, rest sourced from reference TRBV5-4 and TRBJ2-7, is ETGVTQSPTHLIKTRGQQVTLRCSSQSGHNTVSWYQQALGQGPQFIFQYYREEENGRGNFPPRFSGLQFPNYSSELNVNALELDDSALYLCASSGTWDSYEQYFGPGTRLTVT.

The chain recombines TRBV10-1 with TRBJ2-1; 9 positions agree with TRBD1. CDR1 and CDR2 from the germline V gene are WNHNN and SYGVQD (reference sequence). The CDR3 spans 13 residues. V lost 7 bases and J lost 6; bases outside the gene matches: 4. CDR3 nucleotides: TGCGCCAGCAACAAGACAGGGGGCAATGAGCAGTTCTTC. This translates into CASNKTGGNEQFF.

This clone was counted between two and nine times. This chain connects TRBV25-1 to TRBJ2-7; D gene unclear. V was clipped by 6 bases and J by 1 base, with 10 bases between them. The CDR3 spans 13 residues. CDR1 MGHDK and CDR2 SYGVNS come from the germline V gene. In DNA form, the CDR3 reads TGTGCCAGCAGCGGTCCGATGTCCTACGAGCAGTACTTC. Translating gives CASSGPMSYEQYF.

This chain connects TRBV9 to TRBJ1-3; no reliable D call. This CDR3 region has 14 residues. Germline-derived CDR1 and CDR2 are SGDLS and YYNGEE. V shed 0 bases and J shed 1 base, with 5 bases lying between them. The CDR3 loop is CASSVEGSGNTIYF. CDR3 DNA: TGTGCCAGCAGCGTAGAGGGATCTGGAAACACCATATATTTT.

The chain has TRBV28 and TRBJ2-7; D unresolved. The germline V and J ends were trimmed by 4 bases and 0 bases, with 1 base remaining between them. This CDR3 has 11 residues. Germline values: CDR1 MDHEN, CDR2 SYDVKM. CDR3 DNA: TGTGCCAGCAGTTCCTCCTACGAGCAGTACTTC. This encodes CASSSSYEQYF.

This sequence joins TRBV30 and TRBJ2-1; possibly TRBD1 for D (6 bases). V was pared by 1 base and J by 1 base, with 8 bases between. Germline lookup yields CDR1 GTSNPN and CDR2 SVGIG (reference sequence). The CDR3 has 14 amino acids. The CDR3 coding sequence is TGTGCCTGGAGTGGCGGACAGTCCTACAATGAGCAGTTCTTC. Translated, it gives CAWSGGQSYNEQFF.

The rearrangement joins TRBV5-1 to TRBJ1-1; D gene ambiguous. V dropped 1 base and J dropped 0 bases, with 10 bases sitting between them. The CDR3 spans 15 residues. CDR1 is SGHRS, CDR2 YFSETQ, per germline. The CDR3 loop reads CASSLRSRLNTEAFF. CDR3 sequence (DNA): TGCGCCAGCAGCTTGAGGTCACGGCTGAACACTGAAGCTTTCTTT.

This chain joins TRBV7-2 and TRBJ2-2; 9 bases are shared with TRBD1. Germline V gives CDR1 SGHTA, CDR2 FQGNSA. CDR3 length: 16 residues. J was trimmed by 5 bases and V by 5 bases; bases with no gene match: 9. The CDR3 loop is CASSPSPGTGTGELFF. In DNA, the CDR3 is TGTGCCAGCAGCCCCAGTCCCGGGACAGGGACCGGGGAGCTGTTTTTT.

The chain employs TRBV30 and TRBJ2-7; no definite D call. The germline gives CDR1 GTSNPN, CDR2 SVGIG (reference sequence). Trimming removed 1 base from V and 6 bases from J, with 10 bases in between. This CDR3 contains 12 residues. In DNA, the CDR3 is TGTGCCTGGAGTGCGTTTCGGGCCGAGCAGTACTTC. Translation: CAWSAFRAEQYF.

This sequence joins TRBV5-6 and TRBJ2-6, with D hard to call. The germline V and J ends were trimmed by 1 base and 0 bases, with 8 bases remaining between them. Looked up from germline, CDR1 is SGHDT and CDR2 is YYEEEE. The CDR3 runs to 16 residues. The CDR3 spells CASSLSLTSGANVLTF. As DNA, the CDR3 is TGTGCCAGCAGCTTGTCGTTAACCTCTGGGGCCAACGTCCTGACTTTC.

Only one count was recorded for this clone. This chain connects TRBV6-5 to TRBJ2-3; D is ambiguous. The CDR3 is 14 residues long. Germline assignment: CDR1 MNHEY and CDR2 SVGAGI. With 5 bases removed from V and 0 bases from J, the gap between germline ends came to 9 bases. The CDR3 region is CASSEIYSTDTQYF. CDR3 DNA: TGTGCCAGCAGTGAAATTTACAGCACAGATACGCAGTATTTT.

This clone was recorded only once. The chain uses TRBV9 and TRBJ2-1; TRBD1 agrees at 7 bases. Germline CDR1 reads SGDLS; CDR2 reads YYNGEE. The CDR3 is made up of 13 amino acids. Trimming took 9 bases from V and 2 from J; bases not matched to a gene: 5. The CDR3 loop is CATQTGPYNEQFF. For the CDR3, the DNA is TGTGCCACCCAGACAGGGCCCTACAATGAGCAGTTCTTC.

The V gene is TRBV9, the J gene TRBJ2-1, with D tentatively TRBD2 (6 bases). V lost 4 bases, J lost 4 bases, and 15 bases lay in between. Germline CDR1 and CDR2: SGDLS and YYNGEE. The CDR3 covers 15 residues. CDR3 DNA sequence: TGTGCCAGCAGCCGCGGGACCCTCGGATACAATGAGCAGTTCTTC. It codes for CASSRGTLGYNEQFF. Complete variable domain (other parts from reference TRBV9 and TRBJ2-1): DSGVTQTPKHLITATGQRVTLRCSPRSGDLSVYWYQQSLDQGLQFLIQYYNGEERAKGNILERFSAQQFPDLHSELNLSSLELGDSALYFCASSRGTLGYNEQFFGPGTRLTVL.

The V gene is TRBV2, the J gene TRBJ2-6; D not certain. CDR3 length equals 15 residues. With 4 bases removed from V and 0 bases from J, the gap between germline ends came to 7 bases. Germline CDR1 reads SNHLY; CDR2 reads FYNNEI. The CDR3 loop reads CASSAGLSGANVLTF. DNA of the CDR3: TGTGCCAGCAGTGCAGGCCTCTCTGGGGCCAACGTCCTGACTTTC.

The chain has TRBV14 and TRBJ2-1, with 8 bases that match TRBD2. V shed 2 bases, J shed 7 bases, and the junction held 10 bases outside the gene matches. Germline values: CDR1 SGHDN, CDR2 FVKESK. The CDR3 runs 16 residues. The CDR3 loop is CASSQRFGGAGNEQFF. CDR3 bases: TGTGCCAGCAGCCAAAGATTCGGGGGGGCCGGGAATGAGCAGTTCTTC.

CDR3 in DNA: TGCGCCAGCAGGGGGGGACTAGCGGGAGAGACCCAGTACTTC. Protein product: CASRGGLAGETQYF. This chain joins TRBV5-1 and TRBJ2-5, with 12 bases identical to TRBD2. The CDR3 has 14 amino acids. CDR1 and CDR2 (germline): SGHRS, YFSETQ. V trimming: 5 bases; J trimming: 4 bases; junction bases outside the gene matches: 3.

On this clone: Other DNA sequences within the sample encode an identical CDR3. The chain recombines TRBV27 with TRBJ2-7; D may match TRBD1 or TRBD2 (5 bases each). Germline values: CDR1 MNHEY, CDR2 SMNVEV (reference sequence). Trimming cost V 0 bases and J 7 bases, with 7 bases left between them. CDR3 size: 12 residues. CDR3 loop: CASSLSWGEQYF. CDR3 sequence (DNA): TGTGCCAGCAGTTTATCATGGGGGGAGCAGTACTTC.

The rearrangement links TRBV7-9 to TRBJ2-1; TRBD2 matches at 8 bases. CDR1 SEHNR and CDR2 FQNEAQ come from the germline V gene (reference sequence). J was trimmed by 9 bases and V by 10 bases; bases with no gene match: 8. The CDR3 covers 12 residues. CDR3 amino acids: CATRGELSEQFF. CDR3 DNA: TGTGCCACGCGGGGGGAGCTGAGTGAGCAGTTCTTC.

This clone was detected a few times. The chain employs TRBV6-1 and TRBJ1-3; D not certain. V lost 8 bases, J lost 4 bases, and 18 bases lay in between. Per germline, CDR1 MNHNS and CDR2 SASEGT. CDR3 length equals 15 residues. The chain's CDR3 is CASLVLLDKGNTIYF. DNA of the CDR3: TGTGCCAGCCTCGTTCTATTGGATAAGGGAAACACCATATATTTT.

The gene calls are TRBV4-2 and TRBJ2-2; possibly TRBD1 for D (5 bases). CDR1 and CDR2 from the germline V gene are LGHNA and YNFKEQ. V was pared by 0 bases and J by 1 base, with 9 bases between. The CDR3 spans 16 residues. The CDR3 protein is CASSQEWGLNTGELFF. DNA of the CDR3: TGTGCCAGCAGCCAAGAATGGGGCCTGAACACCGGGGAGCTGTTTTTT.